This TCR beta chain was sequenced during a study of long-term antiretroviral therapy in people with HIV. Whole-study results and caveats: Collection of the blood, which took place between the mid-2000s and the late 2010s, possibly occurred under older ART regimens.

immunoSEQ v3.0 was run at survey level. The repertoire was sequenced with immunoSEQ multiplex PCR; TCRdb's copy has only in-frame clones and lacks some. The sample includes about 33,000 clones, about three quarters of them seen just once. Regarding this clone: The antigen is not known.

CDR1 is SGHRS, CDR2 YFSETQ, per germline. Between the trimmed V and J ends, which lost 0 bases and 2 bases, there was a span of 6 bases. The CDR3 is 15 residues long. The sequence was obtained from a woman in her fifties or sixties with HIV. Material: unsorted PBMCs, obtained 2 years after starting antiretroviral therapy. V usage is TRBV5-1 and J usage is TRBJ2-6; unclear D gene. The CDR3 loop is CASSLGGAGANVLTF. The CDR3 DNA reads TGCGCCAGCAGCTTGGGTGGGGCTGGGGCCAACGTCCTGACTTTC.